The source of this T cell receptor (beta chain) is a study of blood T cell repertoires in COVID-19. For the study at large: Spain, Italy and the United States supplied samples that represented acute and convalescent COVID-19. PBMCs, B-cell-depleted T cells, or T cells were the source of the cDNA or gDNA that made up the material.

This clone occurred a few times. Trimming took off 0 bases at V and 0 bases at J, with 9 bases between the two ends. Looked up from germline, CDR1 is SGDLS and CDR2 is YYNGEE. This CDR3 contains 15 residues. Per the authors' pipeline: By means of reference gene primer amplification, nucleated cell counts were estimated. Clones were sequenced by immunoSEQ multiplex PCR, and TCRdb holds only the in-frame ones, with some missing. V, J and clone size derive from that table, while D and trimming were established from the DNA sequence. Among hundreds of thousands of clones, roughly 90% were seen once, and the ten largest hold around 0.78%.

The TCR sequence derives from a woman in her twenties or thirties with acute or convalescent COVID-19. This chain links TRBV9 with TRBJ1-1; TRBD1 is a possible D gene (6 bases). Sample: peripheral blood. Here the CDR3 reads CASSVDQGMNTEAFF. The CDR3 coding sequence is TGTGCCAGCAGCGTAGATCAGGGGATGAACACTGAAGCTTTCTTT.